Listed below are T cell receptor beta chains from one sample, sequenced in a study of blood T cell repertoires in COVID-19. Data came from immunoSEQ multiplex PCR; TCRdb stores just in-frame clones and leaves some out. The table records 55,000 to 75,000 clones, 84% of them present only once. Specimen: peripheral blood. These receptors were taken from a man older than 75 with COVID-19, enrolled during active disease. The CDR3 runs from the conserved cysteine through the conserved F or W. Fields, in order: clone size, J gene, V gene, D gene, CDR3 protein, CDR3 DNA. D genes are given only for firm matches. Size is stated for part of the rows, as once, few or many counts, or as a class when the clone is expanded.

clone size: once
J gene: TRBJ2-2
V gene: TRBV2
D gene: .
CDR3 protein: CASSEEMGSRNTGELFF
CDR3 DNA: TGTGCCAGCAGTGAAGAAATGGGGAGCCGAAACACCGGGGAGCTGTTTTTT

clone size: .
J gene: TRBJ1-1
V gene: TRBV7-9
D gene: .
CDR3 protein: CASSTRTANTEAFF
CDR3 DNA: TGTGCCAGCAGTACCCGGACAGCGAACACTGAAGCTTTCTTT

clone size: .
J gene: TRBJ2-7
V gene: TRBV14
D gene: TRBD2
CDR3 protein: CASRRTGTSGGYEQYF
CDR3 DNA: TGTGCCAGCAGACGAACCGGGACTAGCGGGGGCTACGAGCAGTACTTC

clone size: few
J gene: TRBJ2-3
V gene: TRBV27
D gene: .
CDR3 protein: CASSLRGQAGVYTDTQYF
CDR3 DNA: TGTGCCAGCAGTTTAAGGGGGCAAGCGGGGGTGTACACAGATACGCAGTATTTT

clone size: .
J gene: TRBJ2-3
V gene: TRBV7-9
D gene: TRBD2
CDR3 protein: CASSSSRDYNTDTQYF
CDR3 DNA: TGTGCCAGCAGCTCCAGCAGGGACTACAACACAGATACGCAGTATTTT

clone size: .
J gene: TRBJ1-5
V gene: TRBV5-8
D gene: .
CDR3 protein: CASSLYGNQPQHF
CDR3 DNA: TGTGCCAGCAGCTTGTATGGCAATCAGCCCCAGCATTTT

clone size: .
J gene: TRBJ2-5
V gene: TRBV6-6
D gene: TRBD2
CDR3 protein: CASSHVTSGETQYF
CDR3 DNA: TGTGCCAGCAGTCATGTGACTAGCGGGGAGACCCAGTACTTC

clone size: .
J gene: TRBJ2-1
V gene: TRBV5-1
D gene: TRBD2
CDR3 protein: CASSLPGLAGDNEQFF
CDR3 DNA: TGCGCCAGCAGCTTACCGGGACTAGCGGGAGATAATGAGCAGTTCTTC

clone size: .
J gene: TRBJ1-1
V gene: TRBV5-5
D gene: TRBD1
CDR3 protein: CASSSTPGQGTEAFF
CDR3 DNA: TGTGCCAGCAGCTCTACCCCGGGACAGGGAACTGAAGCTTTCTTT

clone size: .
J gene: TRBJ1-1
V gene: TRBV12-3/TRBV12-4
D gene: .
CDR3 protein: CASSRGNTEAFF
CDR3 DNA: TGTGCCAGCAGCAGAGGGAACACTGAAGCTTTCTTT

clone size: few
J gene: TRBJ2-5
V gene: TRBV9
D gene: TRBD1
CDR3 protein: CASSVGPDREETQYF
CDR3 DNA: TGTGCCAGCAGCGTAGGGCCTGACAGGGAAGAGACCCAGTACTTC

clone size: few
J gene: TRBJ2-1
V gene: TRBV19
D gene: .
CDR3 protein: CASSTLDSSYNEQFF
CDR3 DNA: TGTGCCAGTAGTACGTTGGACAGCTCCTACAATGAGCAGTTCTTC

clone size: once
J gene: TRBJ2-7
V gene: TRBV28
D gene: TRBD2
CDR3 protein: CASSPGGTYEQYF
CDR3 DNA: TGTGCCAGCAGTCCGGGGGGGACCTACGAGCAGTACTTC

clone size: .
J gene: TRBJ2-2
V gene: TRBV9
D gene: TRBD1
CDR3 protein: CASSVVSGTGYTGELFF
CDR3 DNA: TGTGCCAGCAGCGTAGTTTCTGGGACAGGGTATACCGGGGAGCTGTTTTTT

clone size: .
J gene: TRBJ1-6
V gene: TRBV6-5
D gene: TRBD1
CDR3 protein: CASNRQGAHNSPLHF
CDR3 DNA: TGTGCCAGCAACAGACAGGGGGCGCATAATTCACCCCTCCACTTT

clone size: .
J gene: TRBJ1-6
V gene: TRBV19
D gene: .
CDR3 protein: CASSIDRGCTYNSPLHF
CDR3 DNA: TGTGCCAGTAGTATAGATCGGGGGTGTACCTATAATTCACCCCTCCACTTT

clone size: .
J gene: TRBJ2-1
V gene: TRBV5-6
D gene: .
CDR3 protein: CASSLEWSSYNEQFF
CDR3 DNA: TGTGCCAGCAGCTTGGAGTGGAGCTCCTACAATGAGCAGTTCTTC

clone size: .
J gene: TRBJ2-2
V gene: TRBV4-2
D gene: .
CDR3 protein: CASSQEAGFGELFF
CDR3 DNA: TGTGCCAGCAGCCAGGAGGCAGGATTCGGGGAGCTGTTTTTT

clone size: .
J gene: TRBJ1-5
V gene: TRBV6-5
D gene: .
CDR3 protein: CASRGSGDNQPQHF
CDR3 DNA: TGTGCCAGCAGGGGGTCAGGGGACAATCAGCCCCAGCATTTT

clone size: .
J gene: TRBJ1-6
V gene: TRBV19
D gene: .
CDR3 protein: CASRYAGDSDSPLHF
CDR3 DNA: TGTGCCAGTAGGTATGCTGGGGACTCGGATTCACCCCTCCACTTT

clone size: .
J gene: TRBJ2-1
V gene: TRBV20-1
D gene: TRBD2
CDR3 protein: CSASTTSASSYNEQFF
CDR3 DNA: TGCAGTGCTAGTACAACTAGCGCCAGCTCCTACAATGAGCAGTTCTTC

clone size: .
J gene: TRBJ1-4
V gene: TRBV6-5
D gene: .
CDR3 protein: CASRSRVSEKLFF
CDR3 DNA: TGTGCCAGCCGCAGCAGGGTTAGTGAAAAACTGTTTTTT

clone size: .
J gene: TRBJ1-4
V gene: TRBV6-2/TRBV6-3
D gene: TRBD1
CDR3 protein: CASSYSGQGREKLFF
CDR3 DNA: TGTGCCAGCAGTTACTCTGGACAGGGTCGTGAAAAACTGTTTTTT

clone size: .
J gene: TRBJ1-4
V gene: TRBV2
D gene: .
CDR3 protein: CASSDGGTSSEKLFF
CDR3 DNA: TGTGCCAGCAGTGACGGGGGAACCTCAAGTGAAAAACTGTTTTTT

clone size: .
J gene: TRBJ1-1
V gene: TRBV27
D gene: TRBD1
CDR3 protein: CASSFQGQGEDTEAFF
CDR3 DNA: TGTGCCAGCAGTTTTCAGGGACAGGGAGAAGACACTGAAGCTTTCTTT

clone size: .
J gene: TRBJ2-1
V gene: TRBV7-7
D gene: .
CDR3 protein: CASSLASRGDEQFF
CDR3 DNA: TGTGCCAGCAGCTTAGCAAGCAGGGGCGATGAGCAGTTCTTC

clone size: .
J gene: TRBJ1-2
V gene: TRBV29-1
D gene: TRBD1
CDR3 protein: CSVDREANYGYTF
CDR3 DNA: TGCAGCGTCGACAGGGAAGCTAACTATGGCTACACCTTC

clone size: .
J gene: TRBJ1-1
V gene: TRBV4-2
D gene: .
CDR3 protein: CASSQLKNLGDTEAFF
CDR3 DNA: TGTGCCAGCAGCCAACTCAAAAACTTAGGGGACACTGAAGCTTTCTTT

clone size: .
J gene: TRBJ2-1
V gene: TRBV5-6
D gene: TRBD2
CDR3 protein: CASSLDKRGRLSSYNEQFF
CDR3 DNA: TGTGCCAGCAGCTTGGACAAGCGGGGACGATTGAGCTCCTACAATGAGCAGTTCTTC

clone size: .
J gene: TRBJ1-2
V gene: TRBV28
D gene: TRBD1
CDR3 protein: CASSPGGASQGYTF
CDR3 DNA: TGTGCCAGCAGTCCAGGGGGCGCGAGCCAAGGCTACACCTTC

clone size: .
J gene: TRBJ2-7
V gene: TRBV5-1
D gene: TRBD1
CDR3 protein: CASSKDLNQGAVREQYF
CDR3 DNA: TGCGCCAGCAGCAAGGACCTTAACCAGGGGGCTGTGCGCGAGCAGTACTTC

clone size: .
J gene: TRBJ2-4
V gene: TRBV5-6
D gene: .
CDR3 protein: CASSTRGLKNIQYF
CDR3 DNA: TGTGCCAGCAGCACCCGGGGTCTCAAAAACATTCAGTACTTC

clone size: .
J gene: TRBJ1-3
V gene: TRBV4-1
D gene: .
CDR3 protein: CASSPPPDTGNTIYF
CDR3 DNA: TGCGCCAGCAGCCCCCCCCCGGACACAGGAAACACCATATATTTT

clone size: .
J gene: TRBJ1-1
V gene: TRBV7-8
D gene: .
CDR3 protein: CASSLGRGDIEAFF
CDR3 DNA: TGTGCCAGCAGCTTGGGCAGGGGTGACATTGAAGCTTTCTTT

clone size: .
J gene: TRBJ1-5
V gene: TRBV6-6
D gene: .
CDR3 protein: CASSGGTSNQPQHF
CDR3 DNA: TGTGCCAGCAGTGGGGGGACCTCCAATCAGCCCCAGCATTTT

clone size: few
J gene: TRBJ2-3
V gene: TRBV4-1
D gene: TRBD2
CDR3 protein: CASSQDRGGRPDTQYF
CDR3 DNA: TGCGCCAGCAGCCAAGATCGCGGGGGGCGCCCAGATACGCAGTATTTT

clone size: .
J gene: TRBJ1-6
V gene: TRBV4-3
D gene: .
CDR3 protein: CASSQAQDYNSPLHF
CDR3 DNA: TGCGCCAGCAGCCAAGCCCAGGACTATAATTCACCCCTCCACTTT

clone size: .
J gene: TRBJ1-2
V gene: TRBV7-9
D gene: .
CDR3 protein: CASSQRGMGGYTF
CDR3 DNA: TGTGCCAGCAGCCAGCGGGGGATGGGTGGCTACACCTTC

clone size: .
J gene: TRBJ1-1
V gene: TRBV2
D gene: .
CDR3 protein: CASSVREDTEAFF
CDR3 DNA: TGTGCCAGCAGTGTGAGGGAGGACACTGAAGCTTTCTTT

clone size: .
J gene: TRBJ1-1
V gene: TRBV24-1
D gene: TRBD1
CDR3 protein: CATRTGGKDTEAFF
CDR3 DNA: TGTGCCACCAGAACAGGGGGCAAGGACACTGAAGCTTTCTTT

clone size: few
J gene: TRBJ2-7
V gene: TRBV7-2
D gene: TRBD1
CDR3 protein: CASSNRDRGSEQYF
CDR3 DNA: TGTGCCAGCAGCAACCGGGACAGGGGATCCGAGCAGTACTTC

clone size: .
J gene: TRBJ1-3
V gene: TRBV6-5
D gene: .
CDR3 protein: CASSYFLQGSGNTIYF
CDR3 DNA: TGTGCCAGCAGTTACTTTCTCCAGGGGTCTGGAAACACCATATATTTT

clone size: few
J gene: TRBJ1-3
V gene: TRBV7-6
D gene: TRBD1
CDR3 protein: CASSLATGQHTGNTIYF
CDR3 DNA: TGTGCCAGCAGCTTAGCTACGGGACAGCATACTGGAAACACCATATATTTT

clone size: .
J gene: TRBJ1-1
V gene: TRBV9
D gene: .
CDR3 protein: CASSVSRQMNTEAFF
CDR3 DNA: TGTGCCAGCAGCGTATCAAGACAAATGAACACTGAAGCTTTCTTT

clone size: .
J gene: TRBJ1-1
V gene: TRBV5-1
D gene: TRBD1
CDR3 protein: CASSSLPGTGNTEAFF
CDR3 DNA: TGCGCCAGCAGTTCCCTTCCCGGGACAGGGAATACTGAAGCTTTCTTT

clone size: .
J gene: TRBJ2-1
V gene: TRBV24-1
D gene: .
CDR3 protein: CATSDSDSRSYNEQFF
CDR3 DNA: TGTGCCACCAGTGACTCGGACAGCAGAAGCTACAATGAGCAGTTCTTC

clone size: .
J gene: TRBJ1-1
V gene: TRBV6-6
D gene: .
CDR3 protein: CASRSHDGSVNTEAFF
CDR3 DNA: TGTGCCAGCAGATCCCATGATGGGAGCGTGAACACTGAAGCTTTCTTT

clone size: .
J gene: TRBJ2-2
V gene: TRBV12-5
D gene: TRBD2
CDR3 protein: CASGLASGSSITGELFF
CDR3 DNA: TGTGCTAGTGGTTTGGCTAGCGGGAGTTCGATCACCGGGGAGCTGTTTTTT

clone size: once
J gene: TRBJ1-5
V gene: TRBV5-1
D gene: .
CDR3 protein: CASSLGVGGNQPQHF
CDR3 DNA: TGCGCCAGCAGCTTGGGGGTAGGGGGAAATCAGCCCCAGCATTTT

clone size: .
J gene: TRBJ2-5
V gene: TRBV12-3/TRBV12-4
D gene: .
CDR3 protein: CASSFGLAETQYF
CDR3 DNA: TGTGCCAGCAGTTTCGGGCTAGCAGAGACCCAGTACTTC

clone size: .
J gene: TRBJ1-2
V gene: TRBV6-4
D gene: .
CDR3 protein: CASSAAGGLDGYTF
CDR3 DNA: TGTGCCAGCAGTGCCGCGGGGGGCTTAGATGGCTACACCTTC

clone size: .
J gene: TRBJ1-1
V gene: TRBV10-2
D gene: .
CDR3 protein: CASSDQGQLNTEAFF
CDR3 DNA: TGCGCCAGCAGTGACCAAGGACAGCTGAACACTGAAGCTTTCTTT

clone size: .
J gene: TRBJ1-6
V gene: TRBV5-1
D gene: .
CDR3 protein: CASSLEAGSASSPLHF
CDR3 DNA: TGCGCCAGCAGCTTGGAGGCAGGGTCAGCAAGTTCACCCCTCCACTTT

clone size: .
J gene: TRBJ2-1
V gene: TRBV5-1
D gene: TRBD2
CDR3 protein: CASSPLAGGSSHEQFF
CDR3 DNA: TGCGCCAGCAGTCCCCTCGCTGGCGGGAGTTCCCATGAGCAGTTCTTC

clone size: .
J gene: TRBJ1-6
V gene: TRBV6-2/TRBV6-3
D gene: TRBD1
CDR3 protein: CASSYQTGRRSPLHF
CDR3 DNA: TGTGCCAGCAGTTACCAGACAGGGAGGCGGTCACCCCTCCACTTT

clone size: once
J gene: TRBJ1-5
V gene: TRBV6-2/TRBV6-3
D gene: .
CDR3 protein: CASSTWGGTGQPQHF
CDR3 DNA: TGTGCCAGCAGTACTTGGGGGGGGACGGGTCAGCCCCAGCATTTT

clone size: .
J gene: TRBJ1-4
V gene: TRBV6-6
D gene: .
CDR3 protein: CASNTAEKLFF
CDR3 DNA: TGTGCCAGCAATACAGCTGAAAAACTGTTTTTT

clone size: .
J gene: TRBJ2-3
V gene: TRBV7-3
D gene: TRBD2
CDR3 protein: CASSAQTSGGTDTQYF
CDR3 DNA: TGTGCCAGCAGCGCCCAGACTAGCGGGGGAACAGATACGCAGTATTTT

clone size: .
J gene: TRBJ1-2
V gene: TRBV27
D gene: TRBD1
CDR3 protein: CASSPMRQGAGGYTF
CDR3 DNA: TGTGCCAGCAGTCCTATGAGGCAGGGGGCGGGGGGCTACACCTTC